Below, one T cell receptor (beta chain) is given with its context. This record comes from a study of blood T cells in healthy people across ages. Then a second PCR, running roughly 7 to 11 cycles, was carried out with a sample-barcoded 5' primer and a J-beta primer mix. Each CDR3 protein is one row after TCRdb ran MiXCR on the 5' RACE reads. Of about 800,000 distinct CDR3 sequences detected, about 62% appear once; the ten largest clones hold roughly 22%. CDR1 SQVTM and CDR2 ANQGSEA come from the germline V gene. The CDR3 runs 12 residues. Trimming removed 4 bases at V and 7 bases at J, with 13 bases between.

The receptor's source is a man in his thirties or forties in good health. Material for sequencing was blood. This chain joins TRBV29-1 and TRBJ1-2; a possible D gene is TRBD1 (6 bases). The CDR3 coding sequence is TGCAGCGTTGTAGACAGGAGGGGTGGCTACACCTTC. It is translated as CSVVDRRGGYTF. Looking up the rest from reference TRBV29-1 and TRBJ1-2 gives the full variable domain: SAVISQKPSRDICQRGTSLTIQCQVDSQVTMMFWYRQQPGQSLTLIATANQGSEATYESGFVIDKFPISRPNLTFSTLTVSNMSPEDSSIYLCSVVDRRGGYTFGSGTRLTVV.